This T cell receptor (beta chain) was documented in a study of blood T cell repertoires in COVID-19. Overall study context: Material from acute and convalescent COVID-19 was sourced from the United States, Italy and Spain. T cells, B-cell-depleted T cells, or PBMCs supplied cDNA or gDNA.

This clone was seen a single time. CDR1 is SGHAT, CDR2 FQNNGV, per germline. Trimming shortened V by 7 bases and J by 1 base, and 16 bases separated the two germline ends. The CDR3 is made up of 15 amino acids. Clones were sequenced by immunoSEQ multiplex PCR, and TCRdb holds only the in-frame ones, with some missing. Among 300,000 to 450,000 clones listed, about nine tenths were seen once. In assigning cohorts, the study relied on participant-reported clinical history. The V and J genes are TRBV11-2 and TRBJ2-5, with D maybe TRBD2 (5 bases). The sequence was obtained from a woman aged 25 to 39 who had been exposed to COVID-19. Sequences were obtained from PBMCs or T cells enriched from blood (not recorded which). The chain's CDR3 is CASTSQGLAQETQYF. CDR3 nucleotides: TGTGCCAGCACCTCACAAGGGCTAGCCCAAGAGACCCAGTACTTC.